This T cell receptor (beta chain) was recorded in a study of immune characterization of retroperitoneal liposarcoma (dated by TCRdb to about 2019). CDR3 length: 15 amino acids, cysteine to phenylalanine. The sequence is cut down to CDR3 DNA, 45 bases in frame from base 1. CDR1 and CDR2 (MRHNA, SNTAGT) derive from the germline V gene. From V the trimming removes 2 bases and from J it removes 1 base, while the gene matches leave 0 bases of the junction unaccounted for. Notes on this clonotype: Its antigen is currently not known. One base away there is no much larger clone; base qualities are not given.

Library generation was performed with PCR. Sequencer: NextSeq 500. The raw public data were reprocessed by TCRdb itself: fastp quality trimming at Q25, MiXCR clonotype calling, in-frame beta chains only. Each entry merges the rows of one CDR3 protein and shows their most common DNA and genes. The sample includes a few thousand distinct CDR3 sequences, with approximately 46% observed a single time. In total, the top ten clones hold more than 45% of the sample. The chain was built from TRBV6-4 and TRBJ2-3; 10 junctional bases match TRBD1. The source material was tumor tissue. This clonotype was obtained from a male donor with retroperitoneal liposarcoma. The nucleotide sequence is given as TGTGCCAGCAGTGACGGGACAGGGGGCACAGATACGCAGTATTTT. Translated, this is CASSDGTGGTDTQYF.